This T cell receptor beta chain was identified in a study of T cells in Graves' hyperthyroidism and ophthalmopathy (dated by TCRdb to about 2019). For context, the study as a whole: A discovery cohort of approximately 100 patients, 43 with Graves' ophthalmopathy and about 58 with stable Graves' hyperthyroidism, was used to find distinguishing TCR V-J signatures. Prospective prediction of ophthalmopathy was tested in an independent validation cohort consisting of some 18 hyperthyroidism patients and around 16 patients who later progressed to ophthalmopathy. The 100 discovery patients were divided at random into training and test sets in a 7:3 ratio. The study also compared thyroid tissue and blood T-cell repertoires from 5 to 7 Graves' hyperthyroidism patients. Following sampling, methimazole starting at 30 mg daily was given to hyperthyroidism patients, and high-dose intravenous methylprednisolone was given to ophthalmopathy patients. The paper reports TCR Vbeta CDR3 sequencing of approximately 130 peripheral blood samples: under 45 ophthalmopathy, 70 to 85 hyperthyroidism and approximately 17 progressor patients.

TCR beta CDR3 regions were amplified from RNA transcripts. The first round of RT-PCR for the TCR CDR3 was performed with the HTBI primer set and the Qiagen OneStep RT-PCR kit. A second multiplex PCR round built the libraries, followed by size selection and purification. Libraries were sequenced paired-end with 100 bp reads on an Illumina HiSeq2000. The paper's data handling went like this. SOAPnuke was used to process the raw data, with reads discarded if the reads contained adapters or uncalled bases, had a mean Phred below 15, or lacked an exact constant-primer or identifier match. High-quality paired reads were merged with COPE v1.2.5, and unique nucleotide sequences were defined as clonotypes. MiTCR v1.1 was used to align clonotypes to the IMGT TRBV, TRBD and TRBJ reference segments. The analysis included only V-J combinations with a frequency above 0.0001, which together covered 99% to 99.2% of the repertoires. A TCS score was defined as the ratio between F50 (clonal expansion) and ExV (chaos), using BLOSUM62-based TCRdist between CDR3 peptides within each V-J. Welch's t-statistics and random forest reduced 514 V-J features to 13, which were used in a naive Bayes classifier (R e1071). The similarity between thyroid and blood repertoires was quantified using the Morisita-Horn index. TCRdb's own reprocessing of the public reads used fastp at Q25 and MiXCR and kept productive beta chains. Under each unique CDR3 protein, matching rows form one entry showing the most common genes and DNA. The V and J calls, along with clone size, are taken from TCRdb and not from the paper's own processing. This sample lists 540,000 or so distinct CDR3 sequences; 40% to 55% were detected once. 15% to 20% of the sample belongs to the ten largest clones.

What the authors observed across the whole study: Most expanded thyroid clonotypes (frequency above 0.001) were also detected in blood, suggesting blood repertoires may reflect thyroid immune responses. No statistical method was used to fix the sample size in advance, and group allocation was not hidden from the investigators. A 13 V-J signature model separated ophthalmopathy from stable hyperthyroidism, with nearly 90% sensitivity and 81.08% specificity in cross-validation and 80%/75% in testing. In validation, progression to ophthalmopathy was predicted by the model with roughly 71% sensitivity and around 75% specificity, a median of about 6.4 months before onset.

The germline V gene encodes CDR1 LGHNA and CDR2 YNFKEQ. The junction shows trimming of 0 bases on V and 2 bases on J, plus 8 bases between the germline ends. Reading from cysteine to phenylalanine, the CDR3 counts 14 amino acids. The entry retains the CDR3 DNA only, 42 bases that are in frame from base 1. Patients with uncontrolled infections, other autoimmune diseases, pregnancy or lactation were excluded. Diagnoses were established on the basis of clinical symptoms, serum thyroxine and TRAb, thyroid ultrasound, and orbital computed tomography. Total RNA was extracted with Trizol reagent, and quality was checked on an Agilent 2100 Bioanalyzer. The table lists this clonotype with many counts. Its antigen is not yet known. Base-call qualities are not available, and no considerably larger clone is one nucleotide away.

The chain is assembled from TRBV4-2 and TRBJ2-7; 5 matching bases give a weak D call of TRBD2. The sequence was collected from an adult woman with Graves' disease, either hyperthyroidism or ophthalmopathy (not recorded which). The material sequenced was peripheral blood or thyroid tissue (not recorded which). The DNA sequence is TGTGCCAGCAGCCAAGATGAACTAGCCTACGAGCAGTACTTC. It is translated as CASSQDELAYEQYF.